These T cell receptor beta chains were read from a single sample in a study of T-cell reconstitution after alpha-beta-depleted transplantation in children. TCRdb used MiXCR to reprocess the PCR reads, holding one entry per CDR3 protein. The sample yields 540,000 or so distinct CDR3 sequences, roughly 24% seen once. Specimen: PBMCs, mostly from graft donor cells, collected 360 days after TCRalphabeta/CD19-depleted stem cell transplant. The receptors were gathered from a boy under three years old who had a stem cell transplant for acute myeloid leukemia, so the T cells may come from the graft donor. Both conserved end residues are part of each CDR3. A D gene is named only where the DNA matches it firmly. Only part of the rows carry a size: once, few, many, or a class if the clone is expanded.

clone_size j_call d_call v_call cdr3_aa cdr3_nt
few TRBJ1-1 . TRBV7-8 CASSLVSGTWGVEAFF TGTGCCAGCAGCTTAGTAAGCGGGACCTGGGGGGTTGAAGCTTTCTTT
few TRBJ2-3 TRBD1 TRBV6-5 CASSSRTGGISDTQYF TGTGCCAGCAGTTCCCGGACAGGGGGCATTTCAGATACGCAGTATTTT
few TRBJ2-7 TRBD1 TRBV4-3 CASSQYWMGQGFDEQYF TGCGCCAGCAGCCAGTACTGGATGGGACAGGGTTTCGACGAGCAGTACTTC
. TRBJ1-6 . TRBV12-3/TRBV12-4 CASKLKGLWDSPLHF TGTGCCAGCAAGCTTAAGGGTTTGTGGGATTCACCCCTCCACTTT
many TRBJ1-2 . TRBV28 CASSPALNYGYTF TGTGCCAGCAGCCCGGCCTTGAACTATGGCTACACCTTC
. TRBJ2-5 TRBD2 TRBV5-6 CASSRLLRGETQYF TGTGCCAGCAGCCGACTCCTGCGGGGGGAGACCCAGTACTTC
. TRBJ1-2 . TRBV29-1 CSAAGGEAGYTF TGCAGCGCCGCAGGAGGGGAGGCTGGCTACACCTTC
. TRBJ2-7 . TRBV10-3 CAISGGDWVEDEQYF TGTGCCATCAGTGGCGGGGACTGGGTTGAAGACGAGCAGTACTTC
. TRBJ2-1 . TRBV12-3/TRBV12-4 CASTLWGLGGRGAMGEQFF TGTGCCAGCACCCTTTGGGGGCTAGGCGGAAGGGGGGCTATGGGTGAGCAGTTCTTC
few TRBJ2-5 TRBD2 TRBV20-1 CSARPPTSGGQTQYF TGCAGTGCCAGACCCCCGACTAGCGGGGGGCAGACCCAGTACTTC
many TRBJ1-2 TRBD1 TRBV4-3 CASSQDPLDRVHGYTF TGCGCCAGCAGCCAAGACCCCCTTGACAGGGTACATGGCTACACCTTC
few TRBJ2-2 TRBD2 TRBV6-2/TRBV6-3 CASSWTGLAGNFTGELFF TGTGCCAGCAGCTGGACCGGACTAGCGGGCAACTTTACCGGGGAGCTGTTTTTT
. TRBJ2-7 TRBD1 TRBV7-3 CASSSDRDSYEQYF TGTGCCAGCAGCTCCGACAGGGACTCCTACGAGCAGTACTTC
. TRBJ2-3 TRBD2 TRBV11-2 CASSLDAAGGPFTDTQYF TGTGCCAGCAGCTTAGATGCGGCGGGGGGCCCCTTCACAGATACGCAGTATTTT
. TRBJ2-3 . TRBV6-2/TRBV6-3 CASSSTTRTQYF TGTGCCAGCAGTTCCACCACCCGTACGCAGTATTTT